These T cell receptor beta chains were read from a single sample in a study of T cells in Graves' hyperthyroidism and ophthalmopathy. Using its own MiXCR run on the multiplex PCR reads, TCRdb lists one record per CDR3 protein. The sample lists fewer than 450,000 distinct CDR3 sequences; 13% to 15% were seen once. The sequenced material came from blood. These receptors were obtained from a woman aged 60 to 75 with Graves' ophthalmopathy. The CDR3 runs from the conserved cysteine through the conserved F or W. Each record gives: V gene, clone size, J gene, D gene, CDR3 protein, CDR3 DNA. The D gene is left open where the match is weak. Clone size, where shown, is once, few, many, or a class for clones that have expanded.

V: TRBV7-9; size: NA; J: TRBJ2-4; D: NA; CDR3: CASSGGLAKNIQYF; DNA: TGTGCCAGCTCTGGGGGGCTAGCCAAAAACATTCAGTACTTC
V: TRBV7-9; size: many; J: TRBJ2-1; D: NA; CDR3: CASSLAAGGGEQFF; DNA: TGTGCCAGCAGCTTAGCAGCGGGTGGGGGAGAGCAGTTCTTC
V: TRBV20-1; size: NA; J: TRBJ2-7; D: TRBD2; CDR3: CSAISGRDETYEQYF; DNA: TGCAGTGCTATTAGCGGGAGGGATGAGACCTACGAGCAGTACTTC
V: TRBV7-9; size: NA; J: TRBJ1-5; D: NA; CDR3: CASSGGTPNQPQHF; DNA: TGTGCCAGCAGCGGAGGGACACCAAATCAGCCCCAGCATTTT
V: TRBV12-3/TRBV12-4; size: many; J: TRBJ1-5; D: NA; CDR3: CASSLAGRQPQHF; DNA: TGTGCCAGCAGTTTGGCAGGGCGTCAGCCCCAGCATTTT
V: TRBV5-1; size: many; J: TRBJ2-7; D: TRBD1; CDR3: CASGTGHPYEQYF; DNA: TGCGCCAGCGGGACAGGGCACCCCTACGAGCAGTACTTC
V: TRBV18; size: many; J: TRBJ2-2; D: NA; CDR3: CASSPWLENTGELFF; DNA: TGTGCCAGCTCACCGTGGCTCGAGAACACCGGGGAGCTGTTTTTT
V: TRBV3-1; size: NA; J: TRBJ2-1; D: NA; CDR3: CASSPKVGGVGYNEQFF; DNA: TGTGCCAGCAGCCCAAAGGTCGGGGGAGTAGGGTACAATGAGCAGTTCTTC
V: TRBV5-4; size: once; J: TRBJ2-1; D: TRBD2; CDR3: CASSLGVLAGGGNEQFF; DNA: TGTGCCAGCAGCTTGGGTGTTCTAGCGGGAGGAGGGAATGAGCAGTTCTTC
V: TRBV7-2; size: many; J: TRBJ2-7; D: TRBD1; CDR3: CASSLRRDSYEQYF; DNA: TGTGCCAGCAGCTTACGTCGGGACAGTTACGAGCAGTACTTC
V: TRBV2; size: many; J: TRBJ2-7; D: NA; CDR3: CASSEALQGYEQYF; DNA: TGTGCCAGCAGTGAAGCGCTTCAGGGCTACGAGCAGTACTTC
V: TRBV12-3/TRBV12-4; size: few; J: TRBJ2-1; D: TRBD2; CDR3: CASSLREGRYEQFF; DNA: TGTGCCAGCAGTCTACGGGAGGGCCGGTATGAGCAGTTCTTC
V: TRBV6-1; size: NA; J: TRBJ1-3; D: TRBD1; CDR3: CASSRAGTGIISGNTIYF; DNA: TGTGCCAGCAGCCGGGCCGGGACAGGGATTATCTCTGGAAACACCATATATTTT
V: TRBV28; size: many; J: TRBJ1-5; D: NA; CDR3: CASSLSGQYNQPQHF; DNA: TGTGCCAGCAGTTTATCCGGACAGTACAATCAGCCCCAGCATTTT
V: TRBV28; size: many; J: TRBJ2-1; D: TRBD1; CDR3: CASRGTGLANEQFF; DNA: TGTGCCAGCAGGGGGACAGGGCTTGCCAATGAGCAGTTCTTC
V: TRBV4-2; size: NA; J: TRBJ1-2; D: NA; CDR3: CASSQDGGQLSIIYGYTF; DNA: TGTGCCAGCAGCCAAGATGGAGGACAGCTATCAATAATATATGGCTACACCTTC
V: TRBV4-1; size: few; J: TRBJ2-3; D: NA; CDR3: CASSRTPGQLTDTQYF; DNA: TGCGCCAGCAGCCGCACCCCGGGGCAGCTCACAGATACGCAATATTTT
V: TRBV27; size: many; J: TRBJ2-5; D: TRBD2; CDR3: CASNPSSGYQETQYF; DNA: TGTGCCAGCAATCCCTCTAGCGGGTACCAAGAGACCCAGTACTTC
V: TRBV30; size: many; J: TRBJ2-5; D: NA; CDR3: CAWSQPAATETQYF; DNA: TGTGCCTGGAGTCAACCGGCTGCAACAGAGACCCAGTACTTC
V: TRBV27; size: many; J: TRBJ2-4; D: NA; CDR3: CASHPGGAKNIQYF; DNA: TGTGCCAGCCACCCAGGGGGGGCCAAAAACATTCAGTACTTC
V: TRBV20-1; size: NA; J: TRBJ1-6; D: NA; CDR3: CSAAPGSPLHF; DNA: TGCAGTGCCGCCCCCGGTTCACCCCTCCACTTT
V: TRBV9; size: many; J: TRBJ2-7; D: NA; CDR3: CASSTGSAEQYF; DNA: TGTGCCAGCAGCACAGGGTCGGCCGAGCAGTACTTC
V: TRBV28; size: many; J: TRBJ2-5; D: NA; CDR3: CASSSRKETQYF; DNA: TGTGCCAGCAGTTCCCGTAAAGAGACCCAGTACTTC
V: TRBV24-1; size: few; J: TRBJ2-4; D: NA; CDR3: CAEDTSLAKNIQYF; DNA: TGTGCCGAAGACACCTCCCTAGCCAAAAACATTCAGTACTTC
V: TRBV10-2; size: few; J: TRBJ2-5; D: NA; CDR3: CASSGPGERETQYF; DNA: TGCGCCAGCAGTGGGCCGGGCGAGCGGGAGACCCAGTACTTC
V: TRBV6-4; size: NA; J: TRBJ1-2; D: NA; CDR3: CASMAPRDTPYRGYTF; DNA: TGTGCCAGCATGGCCCCCCGCGACACCCCATACCGCGGCTACACCTTC
V: TRBV2; size: many; J: TRBJ2-1; D: TRBD2; CDR3: CASGLAGGTNNEQFF; DNA: TGTGCCAGCGGCCTAGCGGGAGGTACTAACAATGAGCAGTTCTTC
V: TRBV6-1; size: few; J: TRBJ1-4; D: TRBD1; CDR3: CASSRSGQGVPNEKLFF; DNA: TGTGCCAGCAGTCGATCGGGACAGGGAGTTCCTAATGAAAAACTGTTTTTT